The rows below give T cell receptor beta chains drawn from one sample of a study of synovial regulatory T cells in juvenile arthritis. Assay: immunoSEQ multiplex PCR; the TCRdb copy retains only in-frame clones and omits some. Its table records about 9,500 clones. Sequences were obtained from Treg cells from blood. The source is a donor aged 2-35 years with juvenile idiopathic arthritis. Both conserved end residues are part of each CDR3. Fields, in order: J gene, V gene, clone size, CDR3 protein. Size values are once, few and many counts, or a class for expanded clones, and some rows have none.

>TRBJ2-7|TRBV25-1|NA
CASSELSEQYF
>TRBJ1-5|TRBV28|NA
CASRKNQPQHF
>TRBJ1-4|TRBV7-9|NA
CASSSGTGHREKLFF
>TRBJ1-5|TRBV2|NA
CASSRTPGVNQPQHF
>TRBJ2-3|TRBV2|NA
CASRKGSFTDTQYF
>TRBJ1-3|TRBV7-9|NA
CASRGSSSGNTIYF
>TRBJ1-1|TRBV7-2|NA
CASRRDPSGMGEAFF
>TRBJ2-3|TRBV11-3|NA
CASSLDRSTDTQYF
>TRBJ1-2|TRBV15|NA
CATSRDRRYGYTF
>TRBJ2-7|TRBV7-6|NA
CASSLGGGGEQYF
>TRBJ2-5|TRBV29-1|NA
CSVDPLPQYF
>TRBJ2-1|TRBV5-1|NA
CASSGGAGGFNEQFF
>TRBJ1-2|TRBV28|NA
CASRQTLPGAYGYTF
>TRBJ2-7|TRBV5-8|medium-sized
CASSDYEQYF
>TRBJ1-2|TRBV10-3|NA
CAISESKGTGSGYTF
>TRBJ1-3|TRBV6-5|NA
CASSFRSQGTGNTIYF
>TRBJ2-2|TRBV7-9|NA
CASSLALVVTGELFF
>TRBJ2-5|TRBV9|NA
CASSVEGQGGETQYF
>TRBJ2-2|TRBV18|medium-sized
CASSLNTGELFF
>TRBJ1-2|TRBV30|medium-sized
CAWMGASGYTF
>TRBJ1-1|TRBV11-2|NA
CASSLDRGTEAFF
>TRBJ2-7|TRBV2|NA
CASRAIGTGTYEQYF
>TRBJ2-1|TRBV6-5|medium-sized
CASSAIDSQYNEQFF
>TRBJ1-4|TRBV19|NA
CASSIGMVPSTNEKLFF
>TRBJ2-5|TRBV5-6|NA
CASSLEWNRVETQYF
>TRBJ1-6|TRBV14|medium-sized
CASSPLTAYGNSPLHF
>TRBJ2-1|TRBV6-5|NA
CASSSATSYNEQFF
>TRBJ2-7|TRBV19|medium-sized
CASSIEGQDHYEQYF
>TRBJ2-4|TRBV28|NA
CASSLTLAKNIQYF
>TRBJ1-2|TRBV5-4|NA
CASSSEGVVNYGYTF
>TRBJ1-1|TRBV19|NA
CASSTTDRSLAFF
>TRBJ2-1|TRBV9|NA
CASSVGGRSYNEQFF
>TRBJ1-1|TRBV5-1|NA
CASSLGAGWALDTEAFF
>TRBJ2-1|TRBV19|NA
CASSIQRGEQFF
>TRBJ2-1|TRBV4-3|NA
CASSQDFQGAGREQFF
>TRBJ1-3|TRBV18|medium-sized
CASSPEGNPIYF
>TRBJ2-5|TRBV19|NA
CASSIAGGSYEQYF
>TRBJ2-3|TRBV5-1|NA
CASSLDRDTQYF
>TRBJ2-3|TRBV7-2|NA
CASSLFWGDTDTQYF